The source of this T cell receptor (beta chain) is a study of T-cell reconstitution after alpha-beta-depleted transplantation in children. Construction of the TCRbeta library involved unique molecular identifiers. One entry per CDR3 protein, called by TCRdb with MiXCR from the PCR reads. Among some 280,000 distinct CDR3 sequences listed, about a tenth were seen once. Sequences were derived from PBMCs from the stem cell graft donor, sampled from the stem cell graft. The sequence was obtained from a human donor who donated a stem cell graft to a child with SCID.

CDR3 nucleotide sequence: TGCAGCGGCCAGATGGGGATGAACACTGAAGCTTTCTTT. It translates to CSGQMGMNTEAFF. The genes are TRBV29-1 and TRBJ1-1; the D is unclear. Germline values: CDR1 SQVTM, CDR2 ANQGSEA. CDR3 length: 13 residues. The germline V and J ends were trimmed by 7 bases and 0 bases, with 12 bases remaining between them.